This T cell receptor beta chain was recovered during a study of T cells in Graves' hyperthyroidism and ophthalmopathy. Findings and limits, study-wide: The model's output predicted ophthalmopathy at a median of roughly 6.9 months prior to onset.

At least ten counts were recorded for this clonotype. No antigen is known for it. Diagnosis rested on symptoms, serum thyroxine and TRAb, thyroid ultrasound, and orbital computed tomography. What was amplified from RNA transcripts were TCR beta CDR3 regions. In the first-round RT-PCR of the TCR CDR3, the HTBI primer set was used. MiXCR, applied by TCRdb to the multiplex PCR reads, yields one record per CDR3 protein. The repertoire holds about 600,000 distinct CDR3 sequences, 13% to 15% seen once, with around 13% in the top ten. This CDR3 has 11 amino acids. The V gene's germline CDR1 is ENHRY and CDR2 SYGVKD. The ends were cut back, 0 bases at V and 4 bases at J, with 0 bases in the middle.

Sequenced input: blood. The receptor was derived from a woman aged 50 to 65 with Graves' ophthalmopathy. J is TRBJ2-5 and V is TRBV10-3; D call uncertain. This CDR3 reads CAISESETQYF. CDR3 coding DNA: TGTGCCATCAGTGAGTCAGAGACCCAGTACTTC.